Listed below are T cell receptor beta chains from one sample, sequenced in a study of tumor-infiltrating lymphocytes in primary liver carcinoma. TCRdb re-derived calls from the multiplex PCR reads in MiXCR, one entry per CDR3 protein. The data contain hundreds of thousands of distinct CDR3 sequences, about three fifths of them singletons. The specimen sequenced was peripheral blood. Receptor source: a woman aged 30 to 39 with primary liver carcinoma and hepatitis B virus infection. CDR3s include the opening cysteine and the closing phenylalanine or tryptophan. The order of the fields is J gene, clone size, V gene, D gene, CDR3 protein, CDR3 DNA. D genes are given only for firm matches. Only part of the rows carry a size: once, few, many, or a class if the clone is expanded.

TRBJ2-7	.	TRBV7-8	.	CASSDPPAYEQYF	TGTGCCAGCAGCGACCCGCCGGCCTACGAGCAGTACTTC
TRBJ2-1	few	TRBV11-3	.	CASSFAGPYNEQFF	TGTGCCAGCAGCTTCGCCGGCCCCTACAATGAGCAGTTCTTC
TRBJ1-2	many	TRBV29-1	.	CSAHDTRYGYGYTF	TGCAGCGCCCATGACACTCGTTACGGGTATGGCTACACCTTC
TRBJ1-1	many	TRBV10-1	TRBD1	CASSEGGQTSEAFF	TGCGCCAGCTCCGAGGGGGGACAGACATCTGAAGCTTTCTTT
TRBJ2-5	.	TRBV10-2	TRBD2	CASSARGLAGNQETQYF	TGCGCCAGCAGTGCGAGAGGGCTAGCGGGGAATCAAGAGACCCAGTACTTC
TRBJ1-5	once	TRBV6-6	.	CASVERSHSNQPQHF	TGTGCCAGCGTGGAGAGGTCTCATAGCAATCAGCCCCAGCATTTT
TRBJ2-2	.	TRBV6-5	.	CASSYDQNGELFF	TGTGCCAGCAGTTACGACCAGAACGGGGAGCTGTTTTTT
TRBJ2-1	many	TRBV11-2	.	CASSLVAEQFF	TGTGCCAGCAGCTTAGTAGCTGAGCAGTTCTTC
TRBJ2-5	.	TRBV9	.	CASGPVGTQETQYF	TGTGCCAGCGGTCCAGTGGGAACCCAAGAGACCCAGTACTTC
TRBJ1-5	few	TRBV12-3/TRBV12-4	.	CASSLSGTPNQPQHF	TGTGCCAGCAGTCTCTCAGGGACCCCAAATCAGCCCCAGCATTTT
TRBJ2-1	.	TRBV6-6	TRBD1	CTSSSGQGSNEQFF	TGTACCAGCAGCTCGGGACAGGGTAGCAATGAGCAGTTCTTC
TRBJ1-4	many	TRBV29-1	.	CSVASAGLSEKLFF	TGCAGCGTTGCGAGCGCAGGGCTTTCTGAAAAACTGTTTTTT
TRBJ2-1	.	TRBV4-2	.	CASNQDTSGPYNEQFF	TGTGCCAGCAACCAAGATACAAGCGGCCCTTACAATGAGCAGTTCTTC
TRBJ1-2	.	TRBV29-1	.	CSVVRTVNLGSYTF	TGCAGCGTTGTCAGGACAGTGAACTTGGGTAGCTACACCTTC
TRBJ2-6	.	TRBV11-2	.	CAYSLEAVPGANVLTF	TGTGCCTACAGCTTAGAGGCAGTCCCTGGGGCCAACGTCCTGACTTTC
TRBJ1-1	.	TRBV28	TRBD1	CASSYRDREYQRAFF	TGTGCCAGCAGTTACCGGGACAGGGAATATCAGAGAGCTTTCTTT
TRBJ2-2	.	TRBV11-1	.	CVSSLWWTNTGELFF	TGTGTCAGCAGCTTATGGTGGACGAACACCGGGGAGCTGTTTTTT
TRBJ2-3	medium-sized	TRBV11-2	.	CASNPGRGTQYF	TGTGCCAGCAACCCGGGACGTGGTACGCAGTATTTT
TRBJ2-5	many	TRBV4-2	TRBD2	CASSQDLTSGSETQYF	TGTGCCAGCAGCCAAGATCTGACTAGCGGGAGTGAGACCCAGTACTTC
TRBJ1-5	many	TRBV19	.	CASSLQGPHNQPQHF	TGTGCCAGTAGCCTACAAGGACCCCACAATCAGCCCCAGCATTTT
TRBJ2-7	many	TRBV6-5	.	CASSLGQLAYEQYF	TGTGCCAGCAGTTTAGGTCAGTTGGCCTACGAGCAGTACTTC
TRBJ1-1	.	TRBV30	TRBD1	CAWSVTGGSSEALF	TGTGCCTGGAGTGTGACAGGGGGCTCGTCTGAAGCTCTCTTT
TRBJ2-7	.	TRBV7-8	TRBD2	CASSLEAGREQYF	TGTGCCAGCAGCCTGGAGGCCGGGAGGGAGCAGTACTTC
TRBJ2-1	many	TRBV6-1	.	CASARQSSYNEQFF	TGTGCCAGCGCCAGACAGAGCTCCTACAATGAGCAGTTCTTC
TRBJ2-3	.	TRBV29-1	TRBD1	CSVGQGAFADTQYF	TGCAGCGTTGGCCAGGGGGCCTTCGCAGATACGCAGTATTTT
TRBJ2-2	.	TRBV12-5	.	CASGPATGTEELFF	TGTGCTAGTGGTCCGGCGACAGGCACCGAGGAACTGTTTTTT
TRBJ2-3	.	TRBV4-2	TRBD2	CASSRRASGTASTDTQYF	TGTGCCAGCAGCCGTCGGGCTAGCGGGACGGCTAGCACAGATACGCAGTATTTT
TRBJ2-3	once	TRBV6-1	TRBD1	CAGSEWVGNRDRVDSADTQYF	TGTGCCGGCAGTGAATGGGTAGGGAACCGGGACAGGGTTGATTCAGCAGATACGCAGTATTTT
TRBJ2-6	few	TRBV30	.	CAWRPSGANVLTF	TGTGCCTGGAGACCATCTGGGGCCAACGTCCTGACTTTC
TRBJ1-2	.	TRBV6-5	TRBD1	CASIYERGTVPLESYGYTF	TGTGCCAGCATTTACGAAAGGGGGACAGTCCCCCTGGAGTCATATGGCTACACCTTC
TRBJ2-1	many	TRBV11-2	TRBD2	CAGSLDGLASGSYEQFF	TGTGCCGGCAGCTTAGATGGTTTGGCTAGCGGGAGTTATGAGCAGTTCTTC
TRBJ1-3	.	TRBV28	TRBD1	CTSSGQGGGNTIYF	TGTACCAGCAGTGGACAGGGGGGAGGAAACACCATATATTTT
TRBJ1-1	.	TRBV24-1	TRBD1	CTTSRAGGTEAFF	TGTACCACCTCTCGGGCAGGGGGCACTGAAGCTTTCTTT
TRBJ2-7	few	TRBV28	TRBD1	CASRPSGTGGYEQYF	TGTGCCAGCAGGCCTTCCGGGACAGGGGGCTACGAGCAGTACTTC
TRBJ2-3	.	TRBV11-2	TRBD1	CASSQGASIDTQYF	TGTGCCAGCAGTCAGGGGGCTAGCATAGATACGCAGTATTTT
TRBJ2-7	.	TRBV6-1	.	CASSEGRGTLSYDQYF	TGTGCCAGCAGTGAAGGACGCGGGACACTCTCCTACGATCAGTATTTC
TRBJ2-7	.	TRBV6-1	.	CASTATAAYELYF	TGTGCCAGCACCGCGACAGCAGCCTACGAGCTGTACTTC
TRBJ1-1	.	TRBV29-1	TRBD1	CSGWDSEGVITEAFF	TGCAGCGGCTGGGACAGTGAGGGTGTGATCACTGAAGCTTTCTTT
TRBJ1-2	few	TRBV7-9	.	CASSQNTSDGYTF	TGTGCCAGCAGCCAAAACACATCGGATGGCTACACCTTC
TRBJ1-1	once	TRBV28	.	CASSLYSGDTEAFF	TGTGCCAGCAGTTTATATTCGGGGGACACTGAAGCTTTCTTT
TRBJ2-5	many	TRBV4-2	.	CASSPRGGRETQYF	TGTGCCAGCAGCCCCCGGGGAGGTAGAGAGACCCAGTACTTC
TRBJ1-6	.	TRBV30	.	CAWRGQSNNSPVHF	TGTGCCTGGCGAGGGCAGTCAAATAATTCACCCGTCCACTTT
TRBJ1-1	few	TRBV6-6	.	CASTDFNTEAFF	TGTGCCAGCACTGACTTCAACACTGAAGCTTTCTTT